The rows below give T cell receptor beta chains drawn from one sample of a study of blood T cell repertoires in COVID-19. Measured with immunoSEQ multiplex PCR; TCRdb has only the in-frame clones, and not every one. The data show about 36,000 clones, 78% seen once. The sample consisted of peripheral blood. The receptors derive from a man aged 55-75 years with acute or convalescent COVID-19. CDR3s include the opening cysteine and the closing phenylalanine or tryptophan. The D gene is left open where the match is weak. Clone size is shown for a subset of rows, as once, few, many or a class of expanded clone.

. | TRBJ1-5 | 16 | TRBV28 | TRBD1 | TGTGCCAGCAGTTTATTCGGGACAGGTGGGACTCAGCCCCAGCATTTT | CASSLFGTGGTQPQHF
few | TRBJ1-3 | 13 | TRBV10-3 | . | TGTGCCATCAGGAGCCCAGGTGGAAACACCATATATTTT | CAIRSPGGNTIYF
. | TRBJ2-7 | 16 | TRBV3-1/TRBV3-2 | TRBD1 | TGTGCCAGCAGCCAAGGTTTCCCACAGGGGGCGAACGAGCAGTACTTC | CASSQGFPQGANEQYF
. | TRBJ2-3 | 14 | TRBV19 | . | TGTGCCACACAGACCGGGAGCATCACAGATACGCAGTATTTT | CATQTGSITDTQYF
few | TRBJ2-3 | 17 | TRBV2 | TRBD2 | TGTGCCAGCAGTCCTGGGAGTAGCGGGAGGGCCAAGGATACGCAGTATTTT | CASSPGSSGRAKDTQYF
. | TRBJ2-7 | 17 | TRBV15 | TRBD2 | TGTGCCACCAGCAGAGAAGGTGGTAGCGGGGCCGTCTACGAGCAGTACTTC | CATSREGGSGAVYEQYF
. | TRBJ1-5 | 15 | TRBV5-5 | . | TGTGCCAGCAGCTTGGCTACGGTTAGCAATCAGCCCCAGCATTTT | CASSLATVSNQPQHF
. | TRBJ2-1 | 13 | TRBV10-3 | TRBD2 | TGTGCCATCTCCACGGGAGGATACAATGAGCAGTTCTTC | CAISTGGYNEQFF
once | TRBJ2-1 | 14 | TRBV4-2 | . | TGTGCCAGCAGCCAAGTTGGGCCGAGGGATGAGCAGTTCTTC | CASSQVGPRDEQFF
. | TRBJ1-2 | 15 | TRBV7-8 | TRBD1 | TGTGCCAGCAGCTTAGTGGGACAGCCTAACTATGGCTACACCTTC | CASSLVGQPNYGYTF
. | TRBJ2-2 | 15 | TRBV5-6 | TRBD1 | TGTGCCGCGACCGGCAGGGGGCTTAGCACCGGGGAGCTGTTTTTT | CAATGRGLSTGELFF
. | TRBJ2-2 | 16 | TRBV3-1/TRBV3-2 | TRBD2 | TGTGCCAGCAGACAACGGGGGGGCACGAACACCGGGGAGCTGTTTTTT | CASRQRGGTNTGELFF
once | TRBJ1-5 | 13 | TRBV19 | . | TGTGCCAGTAGTCAGATGGCCAATCAGCCCCAGCATTTT | CASSQMANQPQHF
. | TRBJ2-2 | 13 | TRBV24-1 | . | TGTGCCACCAGTGATTTACGGGTAGGGGAGCTGTTTTTT | CATSDLRVGELFF
. | TRBJ2-7 | 11 | TRBV20-1 | . | TGCAGTGCTAGGGCTGATTACGAGCAGTACTTC | CSARADYEQYF